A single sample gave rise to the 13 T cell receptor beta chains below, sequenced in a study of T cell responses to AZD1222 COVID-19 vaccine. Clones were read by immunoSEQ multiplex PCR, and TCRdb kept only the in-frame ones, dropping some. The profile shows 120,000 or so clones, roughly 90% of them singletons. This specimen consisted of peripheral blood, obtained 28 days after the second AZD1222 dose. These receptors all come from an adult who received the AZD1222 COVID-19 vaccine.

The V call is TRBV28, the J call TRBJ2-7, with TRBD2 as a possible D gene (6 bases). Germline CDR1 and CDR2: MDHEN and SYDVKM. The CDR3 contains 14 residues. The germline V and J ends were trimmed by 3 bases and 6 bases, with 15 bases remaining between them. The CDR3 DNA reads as TGTGCCAGCAGTTTTTCGACGGGACTGGGCGAGCAGTACTTC. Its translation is CASSFSTGLGEQYF.

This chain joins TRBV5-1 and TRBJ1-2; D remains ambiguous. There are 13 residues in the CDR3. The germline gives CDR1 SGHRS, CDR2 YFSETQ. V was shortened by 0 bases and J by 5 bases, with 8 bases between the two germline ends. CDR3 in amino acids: CASSLALEYGYTF. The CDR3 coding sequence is TGCGCCAGCAGCTTGGCCTTGGAGTATGGCTACACCTTC.

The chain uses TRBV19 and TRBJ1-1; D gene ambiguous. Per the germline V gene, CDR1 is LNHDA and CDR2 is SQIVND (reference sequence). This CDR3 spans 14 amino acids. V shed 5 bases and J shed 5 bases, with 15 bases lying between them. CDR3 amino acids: CASSPRRLETEAFF. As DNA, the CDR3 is TGTGCCAGTAGTCCGCGAAGGTTAGAGACTGAAGCTTTCTTT.

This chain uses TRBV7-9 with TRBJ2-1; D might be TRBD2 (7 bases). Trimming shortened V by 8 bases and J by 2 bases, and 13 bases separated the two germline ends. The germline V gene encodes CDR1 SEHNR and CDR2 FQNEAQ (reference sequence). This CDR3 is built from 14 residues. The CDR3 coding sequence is TGTGCCAGCTCTGGGGGGGCCACCTACAATGAGCAGTTCTTC. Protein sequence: CASSGGATYNEQFF.

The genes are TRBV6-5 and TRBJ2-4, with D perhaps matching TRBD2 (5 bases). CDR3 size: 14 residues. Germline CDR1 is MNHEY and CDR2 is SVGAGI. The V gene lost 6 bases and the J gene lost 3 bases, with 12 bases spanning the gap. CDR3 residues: CASSDRGGKNIQYF. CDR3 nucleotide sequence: TGTGCCAGCAGCGATCGAGGAGGCAAAAACATTCAGTACTTC.

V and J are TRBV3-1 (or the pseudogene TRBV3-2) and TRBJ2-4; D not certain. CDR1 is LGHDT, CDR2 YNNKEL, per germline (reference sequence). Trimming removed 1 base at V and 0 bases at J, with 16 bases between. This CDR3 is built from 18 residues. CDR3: CASSQAFSSGQAKNIQYF. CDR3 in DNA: TGTGCCAGCAGCCAAGCGTTCTCGTCCGGGCAAGCCAAAAACATTCAGTACTTC.

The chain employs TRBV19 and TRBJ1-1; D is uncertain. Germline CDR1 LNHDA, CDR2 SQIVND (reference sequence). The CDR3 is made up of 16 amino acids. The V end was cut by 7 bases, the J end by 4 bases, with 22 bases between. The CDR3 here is CASTPPWEGLSTEAFF. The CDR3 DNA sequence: TGTGCCAGTACCCCTCCTTGGGAAGGGTTGAGCACTGAAGCTTTCTTT.

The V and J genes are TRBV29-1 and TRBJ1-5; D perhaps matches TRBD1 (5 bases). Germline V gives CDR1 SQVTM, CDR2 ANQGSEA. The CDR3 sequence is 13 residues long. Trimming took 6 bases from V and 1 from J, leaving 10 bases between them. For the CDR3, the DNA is TGCAGCGTGGGGGAGGGAAGCAATCAGCCCCAGCATTTT. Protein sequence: CSVGEGSNQPQHF.

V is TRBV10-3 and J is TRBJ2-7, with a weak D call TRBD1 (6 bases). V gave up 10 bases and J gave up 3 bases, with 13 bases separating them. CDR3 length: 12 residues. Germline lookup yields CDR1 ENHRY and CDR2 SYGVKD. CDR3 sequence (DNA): TGTGCCACGGGGACGACAGGCTACGAGCAGTACTTC. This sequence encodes CATGTTGYEQYF.

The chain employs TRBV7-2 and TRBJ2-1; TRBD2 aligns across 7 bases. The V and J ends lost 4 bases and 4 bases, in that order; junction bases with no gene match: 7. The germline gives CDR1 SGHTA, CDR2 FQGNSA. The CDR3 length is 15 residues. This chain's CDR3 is CASSWGGTVYNEQFF. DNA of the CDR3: TGTGCCAGCAGCTGGGGGGGTACAGTTTACAATGAGCAGTTCTTC.

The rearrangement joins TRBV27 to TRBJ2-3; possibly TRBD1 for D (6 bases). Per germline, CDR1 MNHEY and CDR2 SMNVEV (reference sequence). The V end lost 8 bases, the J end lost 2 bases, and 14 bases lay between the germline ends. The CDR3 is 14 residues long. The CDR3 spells CASVGQLTTDTQYF. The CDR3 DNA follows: TGTGCCAGCGTCGGACAGTTAACCACAGATACGCAGTATTTT.

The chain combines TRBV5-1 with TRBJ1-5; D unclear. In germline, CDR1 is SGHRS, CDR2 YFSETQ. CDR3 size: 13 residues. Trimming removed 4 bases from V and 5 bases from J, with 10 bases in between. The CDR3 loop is CASSATEHQPQHF. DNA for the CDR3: TGCGCCAGCAGCGCTACAGAACATCAGCCCCAGCATTTT.

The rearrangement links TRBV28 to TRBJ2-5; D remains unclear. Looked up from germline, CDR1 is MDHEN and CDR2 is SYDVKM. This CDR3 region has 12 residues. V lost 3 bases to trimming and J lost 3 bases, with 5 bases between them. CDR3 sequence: CASSFGEETQYF. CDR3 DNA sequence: TGTGCCAGCAGTTTTGGGGAAGAGACCCAGTACTTC. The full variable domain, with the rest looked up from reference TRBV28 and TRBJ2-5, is DVKVTQSSRYLVKRTGEKVFLECVQDMDHENMFWYRQDPGLGLRLIYFSYDVKMKEKGDIPEGYSVSREKKERFSLILESASTNQTSMYLCASSFGEETQYFGPGTRLLVL.